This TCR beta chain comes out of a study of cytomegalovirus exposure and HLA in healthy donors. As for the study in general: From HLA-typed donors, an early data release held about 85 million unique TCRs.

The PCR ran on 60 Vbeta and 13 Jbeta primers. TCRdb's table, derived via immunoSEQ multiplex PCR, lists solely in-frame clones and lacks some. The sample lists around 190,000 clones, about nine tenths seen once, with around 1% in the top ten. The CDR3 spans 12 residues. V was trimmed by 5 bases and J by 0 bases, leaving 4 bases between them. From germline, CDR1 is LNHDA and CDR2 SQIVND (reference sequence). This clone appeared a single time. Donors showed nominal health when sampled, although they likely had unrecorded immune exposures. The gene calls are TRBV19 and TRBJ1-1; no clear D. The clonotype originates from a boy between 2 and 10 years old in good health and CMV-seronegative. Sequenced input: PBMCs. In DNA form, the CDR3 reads TGTGCCAGTAGTTTCGTGAACACTGAAGCTTTCTTT. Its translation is CASSFVNTEAFF.